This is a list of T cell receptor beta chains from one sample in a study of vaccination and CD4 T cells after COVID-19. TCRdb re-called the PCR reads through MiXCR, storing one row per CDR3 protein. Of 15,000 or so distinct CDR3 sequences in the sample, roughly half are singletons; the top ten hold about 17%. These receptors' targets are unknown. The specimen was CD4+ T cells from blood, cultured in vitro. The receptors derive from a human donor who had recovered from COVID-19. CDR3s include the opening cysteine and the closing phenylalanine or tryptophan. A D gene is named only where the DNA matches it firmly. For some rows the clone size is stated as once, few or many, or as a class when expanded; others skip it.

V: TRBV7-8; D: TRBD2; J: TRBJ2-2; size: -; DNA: TGTGCCAGCAGCTTCCAGCGGGAGGGCGGGGAGCTGTTTTTT; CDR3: CASSFQREGGELFF
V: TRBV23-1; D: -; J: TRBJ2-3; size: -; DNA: TGCGCCAGCAGTCAATCTCGTAGCACAGATACGCAGTATTTT; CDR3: CASSQSRSTDTQYF
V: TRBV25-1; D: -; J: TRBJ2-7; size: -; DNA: TGTGCCAGCAGCACCCTTCTGTCAGGGCCTTCCTACGAGCAGTACTTC; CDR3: CASSTLLSGPSYEQYF
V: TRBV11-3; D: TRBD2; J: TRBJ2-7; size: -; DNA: TGTGCCAGCAGTTACGGGAGGTCCTCCTACGAGCAGTACTTC; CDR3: CASSYGRSSYEQYF
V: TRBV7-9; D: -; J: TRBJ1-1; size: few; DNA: TGTGCCAGCAGCCCGACCCCCCAGGGTCTAGCAACTGAAGCTTTCTTT; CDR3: CASSPTPQGLATEAFF
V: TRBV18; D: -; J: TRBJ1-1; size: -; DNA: TGTGCCAGCTCACCCCCCGCGGGGACTGAAGCTTTCTTT; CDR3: CASSPPAGTEAFF
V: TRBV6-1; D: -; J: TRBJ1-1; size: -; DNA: TGTGCCAGCAGGGGGGCGGTAGAGGAGGCTTTCTTT; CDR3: CASRGAVEEAFF
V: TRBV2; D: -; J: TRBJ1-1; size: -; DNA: TGTGCCAGCAGGAAAGACCCCGGTGTTGGAGCTTTCTTT; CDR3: CASRKDPGVGAFF
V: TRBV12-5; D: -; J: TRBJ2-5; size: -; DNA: TGTGCTAGTGGTTTGGTACACAGGCCCCGGGGGCCGGCGGAGACCCAGTACTTC; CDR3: CASGLVHRPRGPAETQYF
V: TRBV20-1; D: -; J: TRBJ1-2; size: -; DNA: TGCAGTGCTAGAGGGTCCGGGTACTATGGCTACACCTTC; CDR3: CSARGSGYYGYTF
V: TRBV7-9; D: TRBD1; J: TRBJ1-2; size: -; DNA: TGTGCCAGCGGTATACAGGGGGCTGGCTACACCTTC; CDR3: CASGIQGAGYTF
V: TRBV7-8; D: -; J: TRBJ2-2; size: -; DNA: TGTGCCAGCAGCTTAGCGCTACAGGGCACCGGGGAGCTGTTTTTT; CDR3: CASSLALQGTGELFF
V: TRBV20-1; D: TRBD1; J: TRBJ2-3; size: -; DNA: TGCAGTGCTCCGGACAGGGGCAAGACCACAGATACGCAGTATTTT; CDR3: CSAPDRGKTTDTQYF
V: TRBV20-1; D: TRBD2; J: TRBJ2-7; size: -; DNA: TGCAGTGCTAGTTCCGGGAGGGAGAACGAGCAGTACTTC; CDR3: CSASSGRENEQYF
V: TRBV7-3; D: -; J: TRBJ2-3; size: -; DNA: TGTGCCAGCAGCTTATCGCGGGCCTCAGATACGCAGTATTTT; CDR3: CASSLSRASDTQYF
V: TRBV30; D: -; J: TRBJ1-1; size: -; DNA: TGTGCCTGGATGTCATACACTGAAGCTTTCTTT; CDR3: CAWMSYTEAFF
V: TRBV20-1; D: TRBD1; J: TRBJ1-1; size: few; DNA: TGCAGTGCGACCCGGACAGGGGGCCCTAATTTCTTT; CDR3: CSATRTGGPNFF
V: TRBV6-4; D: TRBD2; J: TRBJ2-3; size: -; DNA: TGTGCCAGCGGCCTCGGGGGGGCCACAGATACGCAGTATTTT; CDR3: CASGLGGATDTQYF
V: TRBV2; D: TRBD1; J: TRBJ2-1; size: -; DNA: TGTGCCAGTGATCAGAGAAATACAGGGGCTAGGCCGTTCTTC; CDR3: CASDQRNTGARPFF
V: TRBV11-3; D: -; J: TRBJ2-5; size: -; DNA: TGTGCCAGCAGCCAATATGCGGACGAGACCCAGTACTTC; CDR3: CASSQYADETQYF
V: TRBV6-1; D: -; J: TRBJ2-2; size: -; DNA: TGTGCCATCAGGGGACAGAACACCGGGGAGCTGTTTTTT; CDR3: CAIRGQNTGELFF
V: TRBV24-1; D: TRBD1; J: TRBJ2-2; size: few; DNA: TGTGCCACCAGTGACTCGACAGGGACCGCGGCCACCGGGGAGCTGTTTTTT; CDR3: CATSDSTGTAATGELFF
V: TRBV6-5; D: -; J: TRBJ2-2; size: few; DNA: TGTGCCAGCAGTTACTGGACACGCACCGGGGAGCTGTTTTTT; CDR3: CASSYWTRTGELFF
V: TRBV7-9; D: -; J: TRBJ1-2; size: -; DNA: TGTGCCAGCAGCTTTTTCCAGGCCCCCTATGGCTACACCTTC; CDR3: CASSFFQAPYGYTF
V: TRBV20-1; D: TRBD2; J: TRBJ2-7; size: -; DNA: TGCAGTGCTAGCGTAGCGGGGGCCTACGAGCAGTACTTC; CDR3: CSASVAGAYEQYF
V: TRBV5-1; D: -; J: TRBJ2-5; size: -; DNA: TGCGCCAGCACATTGTCCACGCTGGAGACCCAGTACTTC; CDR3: CASTLSTLETQYF
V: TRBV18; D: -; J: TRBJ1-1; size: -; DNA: TGTGCCAGCTCCGCCGCGGCCGGGGACACTGAAGCTTTCTTT; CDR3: CASSAAAGDTEAFF
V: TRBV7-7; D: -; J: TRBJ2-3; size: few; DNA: TGTGCTAGCAGCTTCGGGAGAGATCCAGATACGCAGTATTTT; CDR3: CASSFGRDPDTQYF
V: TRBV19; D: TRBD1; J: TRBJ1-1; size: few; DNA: TGTGCCAGTAGTAGGGGACAGGGCGCTGAAGCTTTCTTT; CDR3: CASSRGQGAEAFF
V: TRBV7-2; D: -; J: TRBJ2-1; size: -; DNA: TGTGCCAGCAGCGTATCAGGTAGCTCCTACAATGAGCAGTTCTTC; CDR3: CASSVSGSSYNEQFF
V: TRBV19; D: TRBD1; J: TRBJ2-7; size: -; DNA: TGTGCCAGTAGTAAGACAGGGTCCTACTCCTACGAGCAGTACTTC; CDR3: CASSKTGSYSYEQYF
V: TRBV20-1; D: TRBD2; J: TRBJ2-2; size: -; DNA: TGCAGTGCTAGAGATTTTGGCGGGGGTAACACCGGGGAGCTGTTTTTT; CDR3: CSARDFGGGNTGELFF
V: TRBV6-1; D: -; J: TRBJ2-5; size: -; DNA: TGTGCCAGCAGCTTCCCGGGGACCCAGTACTTC; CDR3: CASSFPGTQYF
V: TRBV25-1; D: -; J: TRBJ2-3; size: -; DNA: TGTGCCAGCAGTACCAAAGTCACAGATACGCAGTATTTT; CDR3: CASSTKVTDTQYF
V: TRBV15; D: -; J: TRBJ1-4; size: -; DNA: TGTGCCACCAGCCTGAGGCACGGTGAAAAACTGTTTTTT; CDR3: CATSLRHGEKLFF
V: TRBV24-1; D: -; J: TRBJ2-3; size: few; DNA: TGTGCCACCAGTGCTTTCGGTATCACAGATACGCAGTATTTT; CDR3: CATSAFGITDTQYF
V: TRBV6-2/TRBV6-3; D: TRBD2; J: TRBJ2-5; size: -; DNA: TGTGCCAGCAGTTACCCAACTAGCGGTCCGGAGACCCAGTACTTC; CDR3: CASSYPTSGPETQYF
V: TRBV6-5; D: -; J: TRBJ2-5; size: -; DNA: TGTGCCAGCAGTTACTGGCAAGGGGAGACCCAGTACTTC; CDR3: CASSYWQGETQYF
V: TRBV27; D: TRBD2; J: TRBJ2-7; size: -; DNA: TGTGCCAGCAGTTCGTCGAGGACTAGCGGGGGGTACGAGCAGTACTTC; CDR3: CASSSSRTSGGYEQYF
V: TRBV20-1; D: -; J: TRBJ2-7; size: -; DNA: TGCAGTGCTAGTACACATACCTACGAGCAGTACTTC; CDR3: CSASTHTYEQYF
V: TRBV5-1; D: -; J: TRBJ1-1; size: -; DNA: TGCGCCAGCAAACCCGCCTCCATGAACACTGAAGCTTTCTTT; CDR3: CASKPASMNTEAFF
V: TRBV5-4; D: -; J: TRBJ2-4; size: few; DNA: TGTGCCAGCAGCTTGAACAGGGAGGACATTCAGTACTTC; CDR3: CASSLNREDIQYF